The 21 T cell receptor beta chains below all came from one sample that was sequenced in a study of early T cells in non-severe SARS-CoV-2 infection (dated by TCRdb to the early 2020s). Receptor libraries were prepared by 5' RACE. Data came from a NextSeq 500. TCRdb's own reprocessing of the public reads used fastp at Q25 and MiXCR and kept productive beta chains. All rows with the same CDR3 protein become a single entry with the most common DNA and genes. Here the sample has 40,000 to 60,000 distinct CDR3 sequences; about an eighth occur a single time. Roughly a tenth of the sample goes to the ten largest clones. Sequenced sample: whole blood. The receptors here all came from an adult who was a healthcare worker with PCR-confirmed SARS-CoV-2 infection or an uninfected control (not recorded which).

V and J are TRBV2 and TRBJ2-3, with 8 bases fitting TRBD2. CDR1 is SNHLY, CDR2 FYNNEI, per germline. Germline trimming cut 6 bases from V and 2 bases from J; bases unmatched to any gene: 10. CDR3 length equals 16 residues. CDR3 amino acids: CASRPTSASFTDTQYF. DNA of the CDR3: TGTGCCAGCAGGCCGACTAGCGCGTCGTTCACAGATACGCAGTATTTT.

This clonotype came up many times. V and J are TRBV7-9 and TRBJ1-1, with 10 positions matching TRBD1. With V trimmed by 5 bases and J by 4 bases, 4 bases remained unmatched. The V gene's germline CDR1 is SEHNR and CDR2 FQNEAQ (reference sequence). The CDR3 covers 14 residues. CDR3 sequence reads: CASSRQGARTEAFF. In DNA form, the CDR3 reads TGTGCCAGCAGCCGACAGGGGGCGCGCACTGAAGCTTTCTTT.

V and J are TRBV9 and TRBJ2-1, with 7 bases fitting TRBD2. Germline loops: CDR1 SGDLS, CDR2 YYNGEE. The CDR3 totals 15 residues. Trimming at V came to 0 bases and at J to 5 bases, leaving 5 bases not matched to a gene. CDR3 loop: CASSVALAADNEQFF. The CDR3 nucleotides read TGTGCCAGCAGCGTAGCCCTAGCGGCCGACAATGAGCAGTTCTTC.

The chain has TRBV20-1 and TRBJ2-1; D is uncertain. The V end was cut by 3 bases, the J end by 8 bases, with 14 bases between. CDR1 DFQATT and CDR2 SNEGSKA come from the germline V gene (reference sequence). The CDR3 length is 13 residues. CDR3 amino acids: CSASPRILDEQFF. The CDR3 region has the DNA TGCAGTGCTAGCCCTCGAATTCTTGATGAGCAGTTCTTC.

This clonotype came up many times. This sequence joins TRBV29-1 and TRBJ2-5, with D unclear. The CDR3 is 14 residues long. Germline V gene sequence: CDR1 SQVTM, CDR2 ANQGSEA. The ends were cut back, 6 bases at V and 5 bases at J, with 19 bases in the middle. This chain's CDR3 is CSVKEPQKMETQYF. As DNA, the CDR3 is TGCAGCGTAAAGGAGCCTCAGAAAATGGAGACCCAGTACTTC.

The table lists this clonotype with many counts. The rearrangement uses TRBV9 and TRBJ1-2, with D perhaps TRBD1 (6 bases). The germline gives CDR1 SGDLS, CDR2 YYNGEE. Trimming cost V 3 bases and J 2 bases, with 14 bases left between them. The length of the CDR3 is 15 residues. CDR3: CASSAEQGANYGYTF. The CDR3, as DNA: TGTGCCAGCAGCGCAGAACAGGGAGCGAACTATGGCTACACCTTC. Full variable domain (remainder filled in from reference TRBV9 and TRBJ1-2): DSGVTQTPKHLITATGQRVTLRCSPRSGDLSVYWYQQSLDQGLQFLIQYYNGEERAKGNILERFSAQQFPDLHSELNLSSLELGDSALYFCASSAEQGANYGYTFGSGTRLTVV.

About this clonotype itself: Sequence at one end of the junction differs from germline and may be a read error. CDR3 sequence: CASSFFGTGGTEVFF. The CDR3 DNA sequence: TGTGCCAGCAGCTTCTTTGGGACAGGGGGTACTGAAGTTTTCTTT. This sequence joins TRBV5-6 and TRBJ1-1, with 11 nucleotides matching TRBD1. This CDR3 comprises 15 residues. The germline gives CDR1 SGHDT, CDR2 YYEEEE. The complete variable domain, with remaining parts taken from reference TRBV5-6 and TRBJ1-1, reads DAGVTQSPTHLIKTRGQQVTLRCSPKSGHDTVSWYQQALGQGPQFIFQYYEEEERQRGNFPDRFSGHQFPNYSSELNVNALLLGDSALYLCASSFFGTGGTEVFFGQGTRLTVV.

This chain connects TRBV29-1 to TRBJ1-2; the D gene is possibly TRBD1 (5 bases). The CDR3 has 13 amino acids. CDR1 and CDR2 from the germline V gene are SQVTM and ANQGSEA. The CDR3 is CTVSGGTNYGYTF. The CDR3 region has the DNA TGCACCGTCAGTGGAGGGACGAACTATGGCTACACCTTC.

This clonotype was seen ten or more times. This sequence joins TRBV6-5 and TRBJ2-3; 7 bases fit TRBD1. The CDR3 is 16 residues long. Losses at the gene ends were 2 bases for V and 5 bases for J; bases not matched to a gene: 10. Germline V lookup: CDR1 MNHEY, CDR2 SVGAGI. The CDR3 sequence is CASSYHGRQGLDTQYF. Here the CDR3 DNA reads TGTGCCAGCAGTTACCACGGCAGACAGGGTCTAGATACGCAGTATTTT.

This clonotype has at least ten counts. This chain joins TRBV29-1 and TRBJ1-2, with D possibly matching TRBD1 (5 bases). Germline V gene sequence: CDR1 SQVTM, CDR2 ANQGSEA. Trimming took 3 bases from V and 5 from J, leaving 10 bases between them. The length of the CDR3 is 12 residues. The CDR3 region is CSVDRQGYGYTF. The CDR3, as DNA: TGCAGCGTTGACCGCCAGGGTTATGGCTACACCTTC. The whole variable domain, filled in from reference TRBV29-1 and TRBJ1-2, reads SAVISQKPSRDICQRGTSLTIQCQVDSQVTMMFWYRQQPGQSLTLIATANQGSEATYESGFVIDKFPISRPNLTFSTLTVSNMSPEDSSIYLCSVDRQGYGYTFGSGTRLTVV.

By sample share, this clonotype is medium-sized. This chain joins TRBV7-3 and TRBJ2-1; 10 positions agree with TRBD1. V lost 1 base and J lost 5; bases outside the gene matches: 5. Per the germline V gene, CDR1 is SGHTA and CDR2 is FQGTGA. The CDR3 covers 16 residues. The CDR3 nucleotides are TGTGCCAGCAGCTTAAGGGACAGGGGAAGCGACAATGAGCAGTTCTTC. This translates into CASSLRDRGSDNEQFF.

This clonotype was detected only a few times. The rearrangement joins TRBV5-1 to TRBJ1-2; TRBD1 is a possible D gene (5 bases). Trimming took 0 bases from V and 5 from J, leaving 11 bases between them. CDR3 length equals 14 residues. From germline, CDR1 is SGHRS and CDR2 YFSETQ. The CDR3 spells CASSLDEGRYGYTF. The CDR3 DNA reads TGCGCCAGCAGCTTGGATGAGGGACGATATGGCTACACCTTC.

This clonotype occurred many times. DNA for the CDR3: TGTGCCAGCAGCTTATCAAGCGGAACCTACAATGAGCAGTTCTTC. Translating it yields CASSLSSGTYNEQFF. The rearrangement links TRBV7-2 to TRBJ2-1; D is perhaps TRBD2 (5 bases). CDR3 length: 15 amino acids. CDR1 and CDR2 from the germline V gene are SGHTA and FQGNSA. Trimming took 2 bases from V and 2 from J, leaving 10 bases between them. The full variable domain, rest sourced from reference TRBV7-2 and TRBJ2-1, is GAGVSQSPSNKVTEKGKDVELRCDPISGHTALYWYRQSLGQGLEFLIYFQGNSAPDKSGLPSDRFSAERTGGSVSTLTIQRTQQEDSAVYLCASSLSSGTYNEQFFGPGTRLTVL.

This clonotype has more than one count but fewer than ten. The CDR3 DNA reads TGTGCCAGTACCCCCCTATTGGGTTGGACTGAAGCTTTCTTT. This translates into CASTPLLGWTEAFF. The V and J genes are TRBV19 and TRBJ1-1; D not certain. Germline-derived CDR1 and CDR2 are LNHDA and SQIVND (reference sequence). This CDR3 is built from 14 residues. V was trimmed by 7 bases and J by 5 bases, leaving 17 bases between them.

This chain joins TRBV5-1 and TRBJ1-2; D gene ambiguous. The CDR3 spans 15 residues. The germline gives CDR1 SGHRS, CDR2 YFSETQ. Trimming shortened V by 2 bases and J by 0 bases, and 11 bases separated the two germline ends. The CDR3 spells CASSLTTSPNYGYTF. The DNA for the CDR3 is TGCGCCAGCAGCTTAACAACAAGTCCTAACTATGGCTACACCTTC. Full variable domain (missing parts from reference TRBV5-1 and TRBJ1-2): KAGVTQTPRYLIKTRGQQVTLSCSPISGHRSVSWYQQTPGQGLQFLFEYFSETQRNKGNFPGRFSGRQFSNSRSEMNVSTLELGDSALYLCASSLTTSPNYGYTFGSGTRLTVV.

This clonotype appeared a few times. The chain employs TRBV5-4 and TRBJ1-1, with 9 bases matching TRBD1. The trim removed 0 bases at V and 5 bases at J, leaving 5 bases unmatched. This CDR3 contains 15 residues. Per germline, CDR1 SGHNT and CDR2 YYREEE (reference sequence). CDR3 in amino acids: CASSLGQGGRTEAFF. As DNA, the CDR3 is TGTGCCAGCAGCTTGGGACAGGGGGGGAGAACTGAAGCTTTCTTT.

V is TRBV9 and J is TRBJ2-3; TRBD2 agrees at 13 bases. This CDR3 spans 15 amino acids. Per germline, CDR1 SGDLS and CDR2 YYNGEE. The ends lost 1 base at V and 6 bases at J; junction bases unmatched: 2. CDR3 in DNA: TGTGCCAGCAGCGTAAGGACTAGCGGGGGTGATACGCAGTATTTT. It is translated as CASSVRTSGGDTQYF.

There are many counts of this clonotype. The gene calls are TRBV6-1 and TRBJ2-4; TRBD1 agrees at 10 bases. The CDR3 spans 16 residues. Trimming removed 6 bases from V and 2 bases from J; junction bases left unmatched: 7. CDR1 is MNHNS and CDR2 is SASEGT in the germline V gene. CDR3 sequence reads: CASSPTGGSPKNIQYF. DNA of the CDR3: TGTGCCAGCAGCCCGACAGGGGGCTCGCCCAAAAACATTCAGTACTTC.

V usage is TRBV3-1 and J usage is TRBJ1-5; D uncertain. The CDR3 sequence is 13 residues long. Trimming stripped 1 base from V and 7 bases from J, with 8 bases between. The germline gives CDR1 LGHDT, CDR2 YNNKEL (reference sequence). The CDR3 here is CASSQVKGQPQHF. The CDR3 DNA reads as TGTGCCAGCAGCCAAGTTAAGGGCCAGCCCCAGCATTTT. The variable domain in full, completed from reference TRBV3-1 and TRBJ1-5, reads DTAVSQTPKYLVTQMGNDKSIKCEQNLGHDTMYWYKQDSKKFLKIMFSYNNKELIINETVPNRFSPKSPDKAHLNLHINSLELGDSAVYFCASSQVKGQPQHFGDGTRLSIL.

The chain uses TRBV28 and TRBJ2-7; D not resolved. V shed 2 bases and J shed 2 bases, with 10 bases lying between them. The CDR3 contains 14 residues. Germline assignment: CDR1 MDHEN and CDR2 SYDVKM. The CDR3 DNA follows: TGTGCCAGCAGTTTAGCCACGCTACCCTACGAGCAGTACTTC. This translates into CASSLATLPYEQYF.

This clonotype has a count of ten or more. CDR3 loop: CASSYGGEGNQPQHF. The CDR3 DNA follows: TGCGCCAGCTCCTATGGGGGTGAGGGCAATCAGCCCCAGCATTTT. This chain links TRBV5-1 with TRBJ1-5, with D possibly matching TRBD1 (5 bases). Per the germline V gene, CDR1 is SGHRS and CDR2 is YFSETQ. Trimming cost V 7 bases and J 2 bases, with 16 bases left between them. The CDR3 extends over 15 amino acids.